The 9 T cell receptor beta chains given below trace back to one sample, sequenced in a study of cytomegalovirus exposure and HLA in healthy donors. Vbeta (60) and Jbeta (13) primers were used in the PCR. Using immunoSEQ multiplex PCR, the repertoire was profiled, and TCRdb retains in-frame clones only, with some absent. The sample consists of 120,000 or so clones, 80% to 90% of them appearing once. Specimen: PBMCs. The origin of the receptors is a man in his forties in good health and CMV-seronegative.

V gene TRBV4-2 combines with J gene TRBJ2-7; 8 bases are a match to TRBD2. Germline loops: CDR1 LGHNA, CDR2 YNFKEQ. This CDR3 is 15 amino acids long. V dropped 1 base and J dropped 6; count of bases not matched to a gene: 8. The CDR3, as DNA: TGTGCCAGCAGCCAAGGGAGCGGGAGTCTAGGCGAGCAGTACTTC. Residues: CASSQGSGSLGEQYF.

This clone has just a few counts. This chain links TRBV7-6 with TRBJ2-7, with a weak D call TRBD2 (6 bases). There are 12 residues in the CDR3. V gave up 0 bases and J gave up 6 bases, with 6 bases separating them. Germline V gene sequence: CDR1 SGHVS, CDR2 FNYEAQ. This chain's CDR3 is CASSLAGGEQYF. The CDR3 bases are TGTGCCAGCAGCTTAGCGGGAGGCGAGCAGTACTTC.

In this sample, this clone turned up a few times. DNA for the CDR3: TGTGCCAGCAGTTTCCCGGCGGGAGCACGGGAGCAGTACTTC. Protein sequence: CASSFPAGAREQYF. The J gene is TRBJ2-7, the V gene TRBV28; 7 bases are a match to TRBD2. This CDR3 contains 14 residues. J lost 7 bases, V lost 3 bases, and 9 bases had no gene match. The V gene's germline CDR1 is MDHEN and CDR2 SYDVKM.

In this sample, this clone turned up once. V usage is TRBV28 and J usage is TRBJ1-3; 8 bases are shared with TRBD1. Looked up from germline, CDR1 is MDHEN and CDR2 is SYDVKM. The trim removed 7 bases at V and 4 bases at J, leaving 9 bases unmatched. This CDR3 region has 15 residues. The chain's CDR3 is CASNAGGSEGNTIYF. The CDR3 nucleotides read TGTGCCAGCAACGCAGGGGGCTCGGAGGGAAACACCATATATTTT.

The V call is TRBV29-1, the J call TRBJ1-2; TRBD1 might be the D (5 bases). Germline V CDR1 and CDR2: SQVTM, ANQGSEA. The CDR3 has 14 amino acids. V lost 3 bases and J lost 3, with 14 bases in between. This CDR3 reads CSVDYRGMDYGYTF. Here the CDR3 DNA reads TGCAGCGTTGATTATAGGGGTATGGACTATGGCTACACCTTC.

The V call is TRBV19, the J call TRBJ1-1; 10 nucleotides match TRBD1. After removal of 5 bases from V and 0 bases from J, the junction contained 3 bases not matched to a gene. The germline V gene encodes CDR1 LNHDA and CDR2 SQIVND (reference sequence). The CDR3 spans 15 residues. In DNA form, the CDR3 reads TGTGCCAGTAGTGGGACAGGGGCTCTGAACACTGAAGCTTTCTTT. Protein sequence: CASSGTGALNTEAFF. Using reference TRBV19 and TRBJ1-1 for the parts outside the CDR3, the full variable domain is DGGITQSPKYLFRKEGQNVTLSCEQNLNHDAMYWYRQDPGQGLRLIYYSQIVNDFQKGDIAEGYSVSREKKESFPLTVTSAQKNPTAFYLCASSGTGALNTEAFFGQGTRLTVV.

The gene calls are TRBV6-5 and TRBJ2-3, with unresolved D. CDR1 and CDR2 from the germline V gene are MNHEY and SVGAGI. CDR3 length: 12 amino acids. Deletions cut 6 bases from V and 1 base from J, with 5 bases between. In DNA form, the CDR3 reads TGTGCCAGCAGCACGGGCACAGATACGCAGTATTTT. Encoded protein: CASSTGTDTQYF.

Only one count was recorded for this clone. The chain is built from TRBV5-4 and TRBJ2-1, with 7 bases identical to TRBD2. Germline V gene data show CDR1 as SGHNT and CDR2 as YYREEE (reference sequence). V trimming: 4 bases; J trimming: 1 base; junction bases outside the gene matches: 11. This CDR3 has 17 residues. In DNA, the CDR3 is TGTGCCAGCAGCGGAAGACTAGCAGACGGATCCTACAATGAGCAGTTCTTC. Translated: CASSGRLADGSYNEQFF.

The rearrangement uses TRBV5-5 and TRBJ2-7; TRBD1 aligns across 9 bases. Per the germline V gene, CDR1 is SGHKS and CDR2 is YYEKEE (reference sequence). This CDR3 has 15 amino acids. V lost 4 bases to trimming and J lost 2 bases; unmatched junction nucleotides: 7. The CDR3 bases are TGTGCCAGCAGCACCTGGACAGGGGCGACCTACGAGCAGTACTTC. The encoded protein is CASSTWTGATYEQYF.